This T cell receptor beta chain is from a study of response to subunit inactivated influenza vaccine. Germline V gene sequence: CDR1 SGHRS, CDR2 YFSETQ. This CDR3 has 16 amino acids. The V end was cut by 4 bases, the J end by 4 bases, with 20 bases between. Each CDR3 protein is one row after TCRdb ran MiXCR on the RT-PCR reads. This repertoire shows fewer than 800,000 distinct CDR3 sequences, 15% to 18% found once; its top ten account for around 10%. Concerning this clonotype: Antigen: not known.

Study findings and constraints: Seasonal influenza vaccination, on each occasion, was suggested by the authors to recruit few new T cells.

Sequenced here: PBMCs from blood, sampled roughly 12 days after vaccination. This sequence was found in a man between 50 and 59 years old who received an inactivated influenza vaccine. This chain uses TRBV5-1 with TRBJ2-5; D assignment may be TRBD1 or TRBD2 (5 bases each). This CDR3 is CASSPKARGGGETQYF. The DNA of the CDR3 is TGCGCCAGCAGCCCTAAGGCTCGGGGCGGAGGAGAGACCCAGTACTTC.